One sample yielded the 26 T cell receptor beta chains listed below, sequenced in a study of shared clonotypes between healthy human individuals. TCRdb's copy holds only in-frame clones and misses some; the assay was immunoSEQ multiplex PCR. In the table there are some 2 million clones, about 95% of which are singletons. Positive CCR7 selection of CD45RO-negative cells yielded the naive CD8 cells, and terminally differentiated effector memory CD45RA+ cells were excluded. Sequenced input: naive CD8+ T cells sorted from blood. The receptors here all came from a man younger than 35 in good health.

This rearrangement joins TRBV7-2 to TRBJ2-5, with 12 nucleotides matching TRBD1. Germline V CDR1 and CDR2: SGHTA, FQGNSA. V shed 0 bases, J shed 5 bases, and the junction held 10 bases outside the gene matches. The CDR3 has 18 amino acids. This CDR3 is CASSLAGEGTGGVETQYF. CDR3 coding DNA: TGTGCCAGCAGCTTAGCGGGCGAAGGGACAGGGGGCGTGGAGACCCAGTACTTC.

V usage is TRBV7-6 and J usage is TRBJ1-2; the D gene is possibly TRBD1 (6 bases). The germline V and J ends were trimmed by 0 bases and 7 bases, with 12 bases remaining between them. The CDR3 is 14 residues long. From germline, CDR1 is SGHVS and CDR2 FNYEAQ. In DNA form, the CDR3 reads TGTGCCAGCAGCTTAGCGTCACAGGGCAGTGGCTACACCTTC. Translated, it gives CASSLASQGSGYTF.

CDR3 in amino acids: CASSLGVWAEAFF. The CDR3 region has the DNA TGTGCCAGCAGCTTAGGAGTTTGGGCTGAAGCTTTCTTT. The V gene is TRBV5-6, the J gene TRBJ1-1; D ambiguous. Trimming pared 2 bases from V and 6 bases from J, leaving 11 bases between. This CDR3 comprises 13 residues. CDR1 is SGHDT and CDR2 is YYEEEE in the germline V gene. Looking up the rest from reference TRBV5-6 and TRBJ1-1 gives the full variable domain: DAGVTQSPTHLIKTRGQQVTLRCSPKSGHDTVSWYQQALGQGPQFIFQYYEEEERQRGNFPDRFSGHQFPNYSSELNVNALLLGDSALYLCASSLGVWAEAFFGQGTRLTVV.

This chain links TRBV19 with TRBJ2-3, with D possibly matching TRBD2 (5 bases). Germline loops: CDR1 LNHDA, CDR2 SQIVND (reference sequence). V was clipped by 2 bases and J by 6 bases, with 12 bases between them. CDR3 length: 14 amino acids. In nucleotides, the CDR3 is TGTGCCAGTAGTATAATGAGTGAGGGCGATACGCAGTATTTT. It is translated as CASSIMSEGDTQYF.

The rearrangement links TRBV7-6 to TRBJ2-7; possibly TRBD2 for D (7 bases). The CDR3 covers 16 residues. V was pared by 4 bases and J by 3 bases, with 19 bases between. Germline V gene sequence: CDR1 SGHVS, CDR2 FNYEAQ. The CDR3 DNA sequence: TGTGCCAGCAGCTCAGCGGGACACAGCTATAACTACGAGCAGTACTTC. Its protein is CASSSAGHSYNYEQYF.

Comment on this clone: This specimen includes other DNA sequences encoding the same CDR3. The chain is built from TRBV7-2 and TRBJ2-7; 8 bases are shared with TRBD2. The germline V gene has CDR1 SGHTA and CDR2 FQGNSA. J lost 0 bases, V lost 5 bases, and 3 bases had no gene match. The CDR3 length is 14 residues. The CDR3: CASSPTSGSYEQYF. The CDR3 DNA follows: TGTGCCAGCAGCCCCACTAGCGGCTCCTACGAGCAGTACTTC.

The chain couples TRBV28 to TRBJ2-5; a possible D gene is TRBD1 (5 bases). V was clipped by 6 bases and J by 1 base, with 12 bases between them. The germline CDR1 and CDR2 sequences are MDHEN and SYDVKM. The CDR3 runs to 14 residues. The CDR3 loop reads CASRQDSFQETQYF. In DNA, the CDR3 is TGTGCCAGCAGACAAGACAGCTTCCAAGAGACCCAGTACTTC.

The chain combines TRBV4-3 with TRBJ2-1, with a tentative D call TRBD2 (5 bases). The V end lost 4 bases, the J end lost 16 bases, and 14 bases lay between the germline ends. The germline CDR1 and CDR2 sequences are LGHNA and YSLEER. The CDR3 has 11 amino acids. The CDR3 loop reads CASSLGDFKFF. The CDR3 nucleotides are TGCGCCAGCAGCCTGGGAGACTTTAAATTCTTC.

For this clone: The sample holds other DNA sequences that translate to the same CDR3. V usage is TRBV13 and J usage is TRBJ2-7, with 14 bases lining up with TRBD2. The CDR3 loop spans 15 amino acids. Trimming at V came to 4 bases and at J to 2 bases, leaving 1 base not matched to a gene. The germline CDR1 and CDR2 sequences are PRHDT and FYEKMQ (reference sequence). CDR3 sequence: CASSSGLAGAYEQYF. Written as DNA, the CDR3 is TGTGCCAGCAGCTCGGGACTAGCGGGAGCCTACGAGCAGTACTTC.

This clone has a single count. The chain joins TRBV27 to TRBJ2-7, with D uncertain. Trimming shortened V by 2 bases and J by 6 bases, and 17 bases separated the two germline ends. The CDR3 contains 15 residues. Looked up from germline, CDR1 is MNHEY and CDR2 is SMNVEV (reference sequence). The chain's CDR3 is CASSLEQAGRGEQYF. CDR3 in DNA: TGTGCCAGCAGTTTAGAACAAGCCGGTAGAGGCGAGCAGTACTTC.

As concerns this clone: This specimen includes other DNA sequences encoding the same CDR3. The rearrangement uses TRBV27 and TRBJ2-1, with D uncertain. CDR3 size: 13 residues. Germline CDR1 and CDR2: MNHEY and SMNVEV (reference sequence). With 6 bases removed from V and 1 base from J, the gap between germline ends came to 7 bases. The CDR3 coding sequence is TGTGCCAGCAGCGTTGGATCCTACAATGAGCAGTTCTTC. Translation: CASSVGSYNEQFF.

The chain employs TRBV7-9 and TRBJ2-7; possibly TRBD2 for D (7 bases). The CDR3 is 14 amino acids. CDR1 is SEHNR and CDR2 is FQNEAQ in the germline V gene (reference sequence). Deletions cut 2 bases from V and 6 bases from J, with 14 bases between. CDR3 sequence reads: CASSLKGGGPEQYF. The CDR3, as DNA: TGTGCCAGCAGCTTAAAAGGGGGGGGTCCCGAGCAGTACTTC.

The V and J genes are TRBV27 and TRBJ1-4, with 7 bases aligning to TRBD1. The J segment lost 7 bases and the V segment lost 8 bases, leaving 1 base of the junction unmatched. The CDR3 sequence is 11 residues long. Germline V CDR1 and CDR2: MNHEY, SMNVEV (reference sequence). The CDR3 bases are TGTGCCAGCTCAGGGGGTGAAAAACTGTTTTTT. It is translated as CASSGGEKLFF.

J is TRBJ2-5 and V is TRBV2; D may be TRBD2 (6 bases). CDR1 and CDR2 (germline): SNHLY, FYNNEI. This CDR3 comprises 16 residues. V was shortened by 1 base and J by 0 bases, with 12 bases between the two germline ends. DNA of the CDR3: TGTGCCAGCAGTGAAGGGTTAGGAGGGTACCAAGAGACCCAGTACTTC. Its translation is CASSEGLGGYQETQYF.

The V and J genes are TRBV6-5 and TRBJ2-2; the D is unclear. Germline values: CDR1 MNHEY, CDR2 SVGAGI. Trimming removed 7 bases at V and 7 bases at J, with 7 bases between. This CDR3 has 11 residues. The CDR3 here is CASTTSGELFF. The DNA for the CDR3 is TGTGCCAGCACCACGAGCGGGGAGCTGTTTTTT.

The chain employs TRBV4-1 and TRBJ2-7, with D hard to call. This CDR3 has 14 amino acids. V lost 2 bases and J 3 bases, leaving 11 bases between the germline ends. Germline CDR1 reads MGHRA; CDR2 reads YSYEKL. The CDR3 reads CASSQISVGYEQYF. The CDR3 coding sequence is TGCGCCAGCAGCCAAATATCAGTAGGCTACGAGCAGTACTTC.

On this clone itself: In the same sample, other DNA sequences code for this CDR3. The chain joins TRBV13 to TRBJ2-7; maybe TRBD2 (6 bases). Trimming took 4 bases from V and 2 from J, leaving 12 bases between them. This CDR3 is built from 14 residues. Germline V gene data show CDR1 as PRHDT and CDR2 as FYEKMQ (reference sequence). The CDR3 sequence: CASSSRTGAYEQYF. The CDR3 nucleotides read TGTGCCAGCAGCTCAAGGACGGGGGCCTACGAGCAGTACTTC.

The chain couples TRBV7-9 to TRBJ2-7; TRBD2 matches 8 bases. CDR1 and CDR2 (germline): SEHNR, FQNEAQ (reference sequence). The V segment lost 4 bases and the J segment 0 bases; nucleotides outside the gene matches: 8. This CDR3 has 16 amino acids. The CDR3: CASSSPGLGGSYEQYF. Here the CDR3 DNA reads TGTGCCAGCAGCTCACCGGGACTAGGGGGCTCCTACGAGCAGTACTTC.

The DNA for the CDR3 is TGTGCCAGTAGTATTGAAGACAGATCCCCCAATCAGCCCCAGCATTTT. Its translation: CASSIEDRSPNQPQHF. V is TRBV19 and J is TRBJ1-5; weak D call: TRBD1 (5 bases). Germline CDR1 and CDR2: LNHDA and SQIVND (reference sequence). CDR3 size: 16 residues. Trimming pared 3 bases from V and 3 bases from J, leaving 15 bases between. Looking up the rest from reference TRBV19 and TRBJ1-5 gives the full variable domain: DGGITQSPKYLFRKEGQNVTLSCEQNLNHDAMYWYRQDPGQGLRLIYYSQIVNDFQKGDIAEGYSVSREKKESFPLTVTSAQKNPTAFYLCASSIEDRSPNQPQHFGDGTRLSIL.

CDR3 DNA sequence: TGCAGCGTTGAGGGGACTCTTGGCTCCTACAATGAGCAGTTCTTC. Translated: CSVEGTLGSYNEQFF. The chain joins TRBV29-1 to TRBJ2-1, with D perhaps TRBD2 (6 bases). CDR1 is SQVTM, CDR2 ANQGSEA, per germline. The CDR3 is made up of 15 amino acids. Trimming shortened V by 3 bases and J by 0 bases, and 12 bases separated the two germline ends.

J is TRBJ2-5 and V is TRBV5-8; the D is unclear. CDR1 is SGHTS, CDR2 YDEGEE, per germline. The CDR3 covers 13 residues. Trimming removed 4 bases at V and 8 bases at J, with 15 bases between. The DNA of the CDR3 is TGTGCCAGCAGCCCCCTCGGGTATGGCACCCAGTACTTC. Its protein product is CASSPLGYGTQYF.

The gene calls are TRBV18 and TRBJ2-7; a possible D gene is TRBD1 (6 bases). Per the germline V gene, CDR1 is KGHSH and CDR2 is LQKENI. The CDR3 is made up of 15 amino acids. V shed 2 bases and J shed 3 bases, with 14 bases lying between them. The CDR3 sequence: CASSPTFQGIYEQYF. The CDR3, as DNA: TGTGCCAGCTCACCAACATTTCAGGGGATCTACGAGCAGTACTTC.

DNA of the CDR3: TGTGCCAGCAGCCTTATCAGCGGCCAAGAGACCCAGTACTTC. The encoded protein is CASSLISGQETQYF. V usage is TRBV27 and J usage is TRBJ2-5; a possible D gene is TRBD2 (5 bases). V dropped 6 bases and J dropped 1 base, with 12 bases sitting between them. The CDR3 is 14 amino acids. The germline V gene encodes CDR1 MNHEY and CDR2 SMNVEV (reference sequence).

V usage is TRBV6-5 and J usage is TRBJ2-7; D may correspond to TRBD1 or TRBD2 (5 bases each). This CDR3 comprises 14 residues. Germline V lookup: CDR1 MNHEY, CDR2 SVGAGI. V dropped 2 bases and J dropped 1 base, with 9 bases sitting between them. CDR3 bases: TGTGCCAGCAGTTACATGGGGGATTCCTACGAGCAGTACTTC. This translates into CASSYMGDSYEQYF.

This chain joins TRBV12-5 and TRBJ2-7; 7 nucleotides agree with TRBD1. The CDR3 spans 15 residues. V shed 1 base and J 0 bases; nucleotides not matched to a gene: 3. Germline CDR1 reads LGHNT; CDR2 reads FRNRAP. The DNA of the CDR3 is TGTGCTAGTGGTTTGGGAAGGGACAGCTCCTACGAGCAGTACTTC. Translation gives CASGLGRDSSYEQYF.

The chain employs TRBV7-9 and TRBJ2-3; 10 bases map to TRBD1. CDR1 and CDR2 from the germline V gene are SEHNR and FQNEAQ (reference sequence). J gave up 4 bases and V 5 bases, and 9 bases lay outside the gene matches. CDR3 size: 16 residues. CDR3 bases: TGTGCCAGCAGCCGCGACAGGGGGCGCAGTGCAGATACGCAGTATTTT. Protein sequence: CASSRDRGRSADTQYF.